This T cell receptor beta chain was sequenced during a study of shared clonotypes between healthy human individuals. Study conclusions and caveats: Approximately 4.9% of naive CD4 clonotypes were shared across several donors. The sole specimen, blood, was sampled, and tissue repertoires likely differ. Limited genetic and exposure-history diversity came from having few donors.

As handled by the study authors: Filtering differed for immunoSEQ, which gave only junction sequences without quality scores. Method: immunoSEQ multiplex PCR; TCRdb's copy keeps in-frame clones and lacks some. The DNA was the basis for D and trimming; V, J and clone size are from that table. The data show a few million clones, more than 90% seen once. CDR3 length equals 14 residues. Germline CDR1 and CDR2: SGHRS and YFSETQ. V was cut by 3 bases and J by 2 bases, with 10 bases left in between. As concerns this clone: No antigen is known for it.

This sequence joins TRBV5-1 and TRBJ2-3, with D tentatively TRBD2 (5 bases). Sequenced: naive CD4+ T cells sorted from blood. Specified subset: CD45RA+ positively selected. This clonotype originated in a man aged 18 to 29 in good health. CDR3 in DNA: TGCGCCAGCAGCTCCAGCGGATACACAGATACGCAGTATTTT. Translated: CASSSSGYTDTQYF. The full variable domain, in which reference TRBV5-1 and TRBJ2-3 provide the parts outside the CDR3, is KAGVTQTPRYLIKTRGQQVTLSCSPISGHRSVSWYQQTPGQGLQFLFEYFSETQRNKGNFPGRFSGRQFSNSRSEMNVSTLELGDSALYLCASSSSGYTDTQYFGPGTRLTVL.